Given below is one T cell receptor (beta chain) in context. Its specific antigen is unknown. Base qualities are missing; no much larger clone stands one base away. Library generation was performed with the immunoSEQ multiplex PCR assay. For the multiplex PCR, a mixture combining 60 forward primers for TCR Vbeta segments and 13 reverse primers for TCR Jbeta segments was used. A multiplex PCR assay on genomic DNA amplified the CDR3 region of rearranged TCR beta genes. The Illumina HiSeq System was used to sequence the amplified TCR beta libraries as 87-base-pair reads. Turning to the authors' computational methods: In a later analysis, approximately 74 million unique TCR beta chains were counted across the roughly 610 repertoires, and roughly 11 million of these chains were shared by at least two donors. To remove PCR and sequencing errors, raw reads were error-corrected and collapsed into unique sequences using a nearest-neighbor algorithm that merged closely related sequences. To assign V, D and J gene segments, CDR3 sequences were aligned to IMGT reference sequences. For a sequence to be retained, a match of at least six nucleotides to both a V gene segment and a J gene segment was required. Rearrangements were classified as productive when the CDR3 lacked stop codons and remained in frame with V and J, and all other rearrangements were classified as non-productive. CDR3 was defined by IMGT convention, running from the second conserved V-encoded cysteine to the conserved J-encoded phenylalanine. The earlier analysis of some 580 of the donors excluded any sequence lacking an unambiguous match to a single V gene segment. An earlier analysis of fewer than 650 of the donors classified V segments as functional when productive rearrangements were above 56.7% and as segregating when the standard deviation between donors was above 5%. A statistical classification framework was developed to diagnose cytomegalovirus status using the catalog of TCR beta chain sequences. In a later analysis, V and J genes were assigned by comparing TCR nucleotide sequences against IMGT/GENE-DB human TR gene sequences. A later analysis assigned CDR3 sequences and most-parsimonious VDJ recombination scenarios with the TCRdist pipeline. A later analysis defined each TCR beta chain by its CDR3 amino acid sequence plus V-gene family, and excluded reads lacking a unique V-gene family. To address suspected cross-contamination and a sequencing artifact, a later analysis removed roughly 640 highly shared, low-generation-probability nucleotide sequences. A later analysis calculated a clonal expansion index for each public chain from normalized within-repertoire ranks of inferred template counts. In a later analysis, generation probabilities were computed using a VDJ recombination model fitted to out-of-frame rearrangements, and the results were checked against IGoR. In a later analysis, TCR-TCR, TCR-HLA and TCR-CMV co-occurrence was scored with hypergeometric tests, and a repertoire-size bias correction was applied to TCR pairs. False discovery rates were estimated in a later analysis by permuting HLA or CMV assignments 20 times. In a later analysis, co-occurring TCRs were grouped using DBSCAN, and TCRdist sequence similarity was added for clustering within HLA-allele-positive subsets. Repertoires with fewer than 30,000 or more than 120,000 public chains were left out of co-occurrence clustering, as were a handful of repertoires with anomalous nucleotide sharing. The immuneACCESS repertoire file appears here via TCRdb, limited to in-frame rearrangements. These files lack a portion of the clones; in checked studies, under half of the deficit traces to unresolved V genes, and the cause of the others is not known. The V and J calls and the clone size are those of that table, but D and trimming were determined from the DNA. This sample holds approximately 75,000 clones; about 73% were observed only once. Of the sample, approximately 10% is held by the ten largest clones.

After removal of 4 bases from V and 5 bases from J, the junction retains 2 bases not matched to a gene. From the germline V gene (reference sequence), CDR1 is SGHNT and CDR2 is YYREEE. The CDR3 has 14 amino acids, counting the end cysteine and phenylalanine. This entry keeps only the CDR3 DNA: 42 bases, framed from base 1. The cohort comprised some 680 healthy bone marrow donors. At the time of sampling, every cohort member was nominally healthy, though immune exposures that went unrecorded were likely present. The donor tested CMV seropositive, placing the donor among the roughly 300 seropositive members of the cohort. Every donor gave a peripheral blood sample, and the peripheral blood mononuclear cells from that sample were used for TCR beta sequencing. Genomic DNA was extracted from the blood cell samples with the Qiagen DNeasy Blood Extraction Kit. The data stem from a study of cytomegalovirus exposure and HLA in healthy donors (dated 2017 in TCRdb). For context, the study as a whole: An earlier analysis of several hundred of the donors reported under 300 Gb of sequence data and 117 million unique TCR beta sequences obtained from around 190 million T cells. Roughly 5 DR-DQ haplotypes were handled as single units for association and clustering, since linkage in the cohort was strong. Every repertoire in the discovery cohort had been generated on one and the same sequencing platform. An earlier analysis of 587 of the donors used high-throughput TCR beta sequencing to judge whether each TCR beta V gene segment behaved as functional or pseudogenic. The number of typed donors differed by locus: roughly 620-630 for A, B, C, DRB1 and DQB1; some 500 for DQA1; over 600 for DPA1; and 400 to 480 for DPB1. A separate validation cohort of roughly 130 different subjects was used in addition to the 666-subject first cohort. To predict cytomegalovirus infection status, the study brought together high-throughput TCR immunosequencing, statistical association of individual TCRs with disease status, and machine learning. To study patterns of TCR occurrence, a later analysis re-analyzed previously published TCR beta repertoires from around 670 donors and added high-resolution HLA genotyping. HLA typing included class I and class II loci at four-digit resolution. Approximately 300 gigabases of sequencing data and around 90 million unique TCR sequences made up an early release that covered approximately 620 HLA-typed donors. Of the 398 genotyped donors, 65% to 90% fell in the genetic ancestry cluster associated with self-reported Caucasian donors. On average, around 200,000 unique TCR beta nucleotide sequences were sequenced per donor among about 400 genotyped donors of the cohort, with roughly 18% of those sequences being non-productive. Donor age, sex, ethnicity and CMV serostatus were compiled alongside the repertoire data. Using immunosequencing, the study profiled T cell repertoires from 640 or so subjects and related those repertoires to cytomegalovirus serostatus. A later genetic analysis used genome-wide SNP genotypes for about 60% of the roughly 700 donors, treating that subset as a discovery cohort. In the later analysis, no new phenotypic data were used to find candidate immune exposures; instead, reliance was placed on TCR beta sequences and their occurrence across donors. The study aimed to test whether cataloging public T cell receptors could reveal signatures of past pathogen exposure. The full study reports these points: A later genetic analysis reported fewer N-insertions in productive TCRs among donors in an Asian-associated ancestry cluster than the roughly 640-donor mean. A further reported finding was that TCR beta sequences accurately predicted the HLA-A and HLA-B alleles for most subjects in the first cohort. In vitro tests confirmed that three of the cytomegalovirus-associated TCR beta chains recognize cytomegalovirus antigens. While some public TCRs were present in many individuals, most TCR sequences turned up only very rarely across donors. The 87-base-pair reads could not distinguish some IMGT-functional V segments, including TRBV6-2 and TRBV6-3, so those segments were excluded. A cluster of highly shared sequence variants was judged likely to be a technical artifact of the sequencing pipeline. Assigning TCR associations to individual alleles was difficult when HLA alleles, especially DR and DQ, strongly co-occurred. For the cohort, immune exposure information was limited to CMV serostatus. Presence/absence analyses assumed roughly uniform sequencing depth across donors, an assumption that may not hold. The classifier was reported to diagnose cytomegalovirus status with high specificity and sensitivity in both the original and validation cohorts. In a later analysis, several top co-occurrence clusters were reported to appear linked to parvovirus B19, influenza, CMV and Epstein-Barr virus. A later genetic analysis associated a missense DCLRE1C variant with V-gene and J-gene trimming of TCR beta chains, and an independent cohort replicated the association. In an earlier analysis of more than 500 of the donors, most TCR beta V segments appeared in productive rearrangements about 90% or about 30% of the time, broadly matching IMGT annotations. In a later analysis, the rate of TCR association differed among HLA loci, with DRB1 alleles having the most associated TCRs and HLA-C alleles having the fewest. Because counts were too low, roughly 18 rarely observed V segments, including chromosome 9 orphons, were left out of the earlier analysis of roughly 600 of the donors. Because some donors lacked HLA typing at each locus, the association tests relied only on the typed subset. Correlated functional status among segregating V segments might reflect linkage disequilibrium, but an unknown experimental factor could not be ruled out. It was suggested by the authors that the approach could potentially be generalized to other disease states and immunological phenotypes. In the study, 150 to 200 TCR beta chains were listed as associated with cytomegalovirus. Specific HLA alleles were associated with 15,000 to 20,000 TCR beta sequences at a false discovery rate of 0.05 in a later analysis. Compared with equally common non-associated chains, HLA-associated TCR beta chains in a later analysis were more clonally expanded and had lower generation probabilities. According to a later analysis, most CMV-associated TCR beta chains appeared to be HLA-restricted, and the HLA associations seemed to be driven largely by CMV exposure. Only TCR beta chains were sequenced in this cohort, and the absence of alpha or paired-chain data limited detectable features.

The sample taken for sequencing was PBMCs. This sequence uses TRBV5-4 and TRBJ2-7; TRBD2 lines up with 14 middle nucleotides. The clonotype was recovered from a woman aged 60-75 years in good health and CMV-seropositive. The DNA sequence is as follows: TGTGCCAGCAGCGAGGGACTAGCGGGAGACGAGCAGTACTTC. This codes for CASSEGLAGDEQYF.